This TCR beta chain was sequenced for a study of cytomegalovirus exposure and HLA in healthy donors. Study results and limitations: A missense DCLRE1C variant was associated with V- and J-gene trimming of TCR beta chains in a later analysis, and an independent cohort replicated the association. Reportedly, HLA-A and HLA-B alleles of most subjects were accurately predicted from TCR beta.

Every donor was a healthy person donating bone marrow. 60 Vbeta and 13 Jbeta primers were used in PCR. The data were produced by immunoSEQ multiplex PCR, yet TCRdb's version contains in-frame clones alone and is incomplete. The sample carries 200,000 or so clones, roughly 76% recorded once. Concerning this clone: Its antigen is unidentified.

From germline, CDR1 is GTSNPN and CDR2 SVGIG (reference sequence). V was shortened by 0 bases and J by 9 bases, with 15 bases between the two germline ends. This CDR3 is built from 14 residues. Sequencing input: PBMCs. This chain links TRBV30 with TRBJ1-5; TRBD1 is a possible D gene (5 bases). This clonotype was sampled from a woman aged 25 to 39 in good health and CMV-seropositive. The CDR3 reads CAWSVVGARWPQHF. The DNA of the CDR3 is TGTGCCTGGAGTGTAGTAGGGGCCCGGTGGCCCCAGCATTTT.